These T cell receptor beta chains were read from a single sample in a study of T cell responses to AZD1222 COVID-19 vaccine. The protocol was immunoSEQ multiplex PCR, while the TCRdb copy is restricted to in-frame clones and leaves out a portion. The sample includes approximately 100,000 clones, about 88% of them seen just once. The specimen comprised peripheral blood, sampled on day 0 of AZD1222 vaccination. The receptors shown here come from an adult in good health. CDR3s leave out the opening cysteine and the closing phenylalanine or tryptophan.

V gene,CDR3 protein
TRBV5-5,ASSFVVSGMTDTQY
TRBV6-1,ASSDLSDEQY
TRBV12-1,ASSFASRTPGQGFLGYT
TRBV13,ASLPPWPGTVNYGYT
TRBV3-1/TRBV3-2,ASNRQGGGSYGYT
TRBV19,ASSQRLAYEQY
TRBV13,ASHDRGGSYEQY
TRBV6-5,AGAADREGDEKLF
TRBV19,ASLIGENTEAF
TRBV29-1,SVGGLATGELF
TRBV30,AWKPGFGGSLGTQY
TRBV6-2/TRBV6-3,ASSWNDYTEAF
TRBV19,ASRPSGRGETQY
TRBV4-1,ASSPRQNDEQF
TRBV6-5,ASSYGNQPQH
TRBV27,ASSLSVGSSGNTIY
TRBV6-5,ASSYPGTNYGYT
TRBV11-2,ASSLNSGRAHNEQF
TRBV20-1,SASETATGNTIY
TRBV5-1,ASSAGARDTEAF
TRBV7-9,ASSLSGVRGDEQF
TRBV6-5,ASSYKIDTYGYT
TRBV5-6,ASSLRLVHEQF
TRBV19,ASEGGSGSPLH
TRBV21-1,ASSKATAGTDTQY
TRBV7-3,ASSLRGQGPYEQY
TRBV5-1,ASSTSGSSYEQY
TRBV3-1/TRBV3-2,ASSYLQGAVPGYT
TRBV18,ASSPVWGRRNWANVLT
TRBV7-9,ASSVASGSVDTGELF
TRBV3-1/TRBV3-2,ASSGAGATEAF
TRBV6-1,ASSVSTGSPNEKLF
TRBV7-2,ASSSRLAGSYEQY
TRBV28,ASSLSLVAQY
TRBV28,ASSLGAEAAYEQY
TRBV3-1/TRBV3-2,ASSQGFTDTQY
TRBV10-1,ASTRDGDTQY
TRBV4-1,ASSQDIGAGEAF
TRBV29-1,SVLLADSYEQY
TRBV18,ASSPPSGSPPEQY
TRBV19,ASSTTGNTEAF
TRBV19,ASSKVGRASDTQY
TRBV6-5,ASSQQGNEQF
TRBV27,ASSFGVGPSYPYEQY
TRBV5-1,ASSLDPTSGELF
TRBV7-9,ASSSLGGRGGYT
TRBV10-3,ASGVFQETQY
TRBV6-5,ASVAGAPTNYGYT
TRBV30,AWSVRQRPT
TRBV6-6,ASNRQGAGMNTGELF
TRBV7-9,ASSSSTSGGSSYEQY